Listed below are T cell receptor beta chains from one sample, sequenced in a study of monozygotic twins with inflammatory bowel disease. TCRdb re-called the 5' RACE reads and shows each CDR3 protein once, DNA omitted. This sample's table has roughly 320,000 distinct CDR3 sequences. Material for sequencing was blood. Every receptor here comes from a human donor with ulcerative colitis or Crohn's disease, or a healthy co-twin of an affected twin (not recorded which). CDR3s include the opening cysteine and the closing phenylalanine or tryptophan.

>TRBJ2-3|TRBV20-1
CSARGVGDYLYTQYF
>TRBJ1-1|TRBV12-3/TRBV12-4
CASSSIQQGASGAFF
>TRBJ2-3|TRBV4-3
CASSHLLTSGGDTQYF
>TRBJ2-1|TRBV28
CANEDSWGEQFF
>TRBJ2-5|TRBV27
CASSLTGLGIQYF
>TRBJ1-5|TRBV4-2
CASSQVETGLQPQHF
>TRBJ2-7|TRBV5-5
CASSLEGTGYHEQYF
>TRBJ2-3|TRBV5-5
CASSFSIGTGSDTQYF
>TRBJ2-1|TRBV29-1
CSGGGGFSYNEQFF
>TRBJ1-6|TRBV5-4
CASSIIGDYNSPLHF
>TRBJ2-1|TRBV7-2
CASSPRAGSYNEQFF
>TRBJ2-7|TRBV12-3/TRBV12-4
CASSGAVIYEQYF
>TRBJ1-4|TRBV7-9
CASSAGAGDEKLFF
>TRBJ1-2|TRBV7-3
CASSSKKGGATGPRPNYGYTF
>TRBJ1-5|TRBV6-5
CASSYSGGKQPQHF
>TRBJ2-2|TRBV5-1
CASKKGSALNGELFF
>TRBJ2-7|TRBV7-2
CASSPGDTGVLYEQYF
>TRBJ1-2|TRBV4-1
CASSQGRGKGYTF
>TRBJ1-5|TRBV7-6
CASSLNLGQPQHF
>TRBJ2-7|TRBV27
CASSRGDRVVYEQYF
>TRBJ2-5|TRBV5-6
CASQGIQETQYF
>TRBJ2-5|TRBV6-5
CASSYNLPGLGETQYF
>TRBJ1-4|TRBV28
CASSFSRATTNEKLFF
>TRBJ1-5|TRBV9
CASSVDGQLNQPQHF
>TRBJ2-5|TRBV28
CASSWASKETQYF
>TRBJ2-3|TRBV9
CASSVEGGTGYEDTQYF
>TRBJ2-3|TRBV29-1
CSAESWINTQYF
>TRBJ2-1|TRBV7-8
CASSLALAGGLSEQFF
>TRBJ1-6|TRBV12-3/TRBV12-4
CASSMAGMVSPLHF